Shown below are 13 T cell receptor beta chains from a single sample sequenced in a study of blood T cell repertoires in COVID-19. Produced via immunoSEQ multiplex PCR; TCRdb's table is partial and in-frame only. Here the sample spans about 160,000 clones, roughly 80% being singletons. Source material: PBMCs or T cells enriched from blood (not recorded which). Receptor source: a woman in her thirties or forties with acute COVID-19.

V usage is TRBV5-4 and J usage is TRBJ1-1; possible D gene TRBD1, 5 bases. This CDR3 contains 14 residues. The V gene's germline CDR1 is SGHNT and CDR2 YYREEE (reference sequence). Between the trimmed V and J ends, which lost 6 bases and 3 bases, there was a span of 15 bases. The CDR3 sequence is CASTQVQGDTEAFF. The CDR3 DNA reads TGTGCCAGCACCCAAGTTCAGGGTGACACTGAAGCTTTCTTT.

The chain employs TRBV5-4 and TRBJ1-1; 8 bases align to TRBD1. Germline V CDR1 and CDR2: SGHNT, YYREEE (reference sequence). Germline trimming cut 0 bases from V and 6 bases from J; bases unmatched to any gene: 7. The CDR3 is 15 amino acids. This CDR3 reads CASSLDQGARAEAFF. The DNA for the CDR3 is TGTGCCAGCAGCTTGGATCAGGGGGCGCGCGCTGAAGCTTTCTTT. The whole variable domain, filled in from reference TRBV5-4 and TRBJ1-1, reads ETGVTQSPTHLIKTRGQQVTLRCSSQSGHNTVSWYQQALGQGPQFIFQYYREEENGRGNFPPRFSGLQFPNYSSELNVNALELDDSALYLCASSLDQGARAEAFFGQGTRLTVV.

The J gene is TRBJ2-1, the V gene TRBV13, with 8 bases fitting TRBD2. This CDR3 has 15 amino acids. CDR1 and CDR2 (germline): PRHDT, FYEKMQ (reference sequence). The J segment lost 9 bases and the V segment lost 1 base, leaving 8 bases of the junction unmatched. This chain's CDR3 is CASSLATSDGGEQFF. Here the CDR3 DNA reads TGTGCCAGCAGCTTAGCGACTAGCGATGGGGGTGAGCAGTTCTTC. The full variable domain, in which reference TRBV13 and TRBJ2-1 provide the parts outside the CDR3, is AAGVIQSPRHLIKEKRETATLKCYPIPRHDTVYWYQQGPGQDPQFLISFYEKMQSDKGSIPDRFSAQQFSDYHSELNMSSLELGDSALYFCASSLATSDGGEQFFGPGTRLTVL.

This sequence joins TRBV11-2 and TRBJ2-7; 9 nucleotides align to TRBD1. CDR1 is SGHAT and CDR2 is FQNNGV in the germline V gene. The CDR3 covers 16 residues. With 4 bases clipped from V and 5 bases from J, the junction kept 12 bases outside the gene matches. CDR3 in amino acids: CASSSTGGLGRHEQYV. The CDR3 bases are TGTGCCAGCAGCTCGACAGGGGGATTAGGGAGACACGAGCAGTACGTC.

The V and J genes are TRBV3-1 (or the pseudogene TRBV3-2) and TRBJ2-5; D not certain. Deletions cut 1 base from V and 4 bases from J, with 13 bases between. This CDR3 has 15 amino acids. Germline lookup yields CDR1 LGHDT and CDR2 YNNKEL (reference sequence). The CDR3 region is CASSQVRFPGETQYF. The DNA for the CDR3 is TGTGCCAGCAGCCAAGTGCGCTTTCCGGGAGAGACCCAGTACTTC.

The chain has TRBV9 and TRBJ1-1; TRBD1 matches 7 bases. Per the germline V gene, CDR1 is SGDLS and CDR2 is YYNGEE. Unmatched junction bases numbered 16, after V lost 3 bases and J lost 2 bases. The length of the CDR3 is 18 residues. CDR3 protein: CASSAPRGRGLGNTEAFF. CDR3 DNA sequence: TGTGCCAGCAGCGCCCCAAGGGGAAGGGGGCTGGGTAACACTGAAGCTTTCTTT.

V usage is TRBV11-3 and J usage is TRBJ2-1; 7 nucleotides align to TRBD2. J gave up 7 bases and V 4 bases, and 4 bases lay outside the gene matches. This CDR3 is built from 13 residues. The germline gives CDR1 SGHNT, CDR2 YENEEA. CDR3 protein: CASSSRGLNEQFF. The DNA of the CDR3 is TGTGCCAGCAGCTCGCGGGGGTTGAATGAGCAGTTCTTC.

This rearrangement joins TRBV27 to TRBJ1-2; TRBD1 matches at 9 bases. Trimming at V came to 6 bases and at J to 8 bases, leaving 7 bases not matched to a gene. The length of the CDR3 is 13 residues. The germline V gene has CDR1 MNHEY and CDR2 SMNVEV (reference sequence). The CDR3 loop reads CASSLTGGGGYTF. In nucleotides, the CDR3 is TGTGCCAGCAGCCTAACAGGGGGCGGAGGCTACACCTTC.

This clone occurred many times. CDR3 region: CASSEPMDSEAFF. CDR3 sequence (DNA): TGTGCCAGTAGTGAGCCTATGGACAGCGAAGCTTTCTTT. The V and J genes are TRBV19 and TRBJ1-1; a weak D match, TRBD1 (6 bases). The germline V and J ends were trimmed by 5 bases and 8 bases, with 15 bases remaining between them. CDR1 and CDR2 (germline): LNHDA, SQIVND (reference sequence). This CDR3 has 13 amino acids. The whole variable domain, remainder taken from reference TRBV19 and TRBJ1-1, is DGGITQSPKYLFRKEGQNVTLSCEQNLNHDAMYWYRQDPGQGLRLIYYSQIVNDFQKGDIAEGYSVSREKKESFPLTVTSAQKNPTAFYLCASSEPMDSEAFFGQGTRLTVV.

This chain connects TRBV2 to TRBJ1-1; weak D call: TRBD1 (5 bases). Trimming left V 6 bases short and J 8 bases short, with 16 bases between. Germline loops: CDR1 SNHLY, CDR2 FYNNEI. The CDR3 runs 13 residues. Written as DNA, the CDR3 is TGTGCCAGCAGAGTGGTTTGGGGGGTCGAAGCTTTCTTT. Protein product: CASRVVWGVEAFF.

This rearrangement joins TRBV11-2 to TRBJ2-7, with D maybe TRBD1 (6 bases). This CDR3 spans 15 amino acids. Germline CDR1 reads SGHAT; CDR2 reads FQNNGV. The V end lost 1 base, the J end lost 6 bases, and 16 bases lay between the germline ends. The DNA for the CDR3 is TGTGCCAGCAGCTTAGTGACTGCGGGCAGGGGCGAGCAGTACTTC. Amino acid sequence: CASSLVTAGRGEQYF.

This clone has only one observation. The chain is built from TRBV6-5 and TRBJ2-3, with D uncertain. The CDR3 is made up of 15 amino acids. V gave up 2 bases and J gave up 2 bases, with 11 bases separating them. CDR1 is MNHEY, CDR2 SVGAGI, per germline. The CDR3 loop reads CASSYEREHTDTQYF. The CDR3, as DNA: TGTGCCAGCAGTTACGAGCGAGAACACACAGATACGCAGTATTTT.

Written as DNA, the CDR3 is TGTGCCAGCAGCTTAGATCCGGGAGCGAACACCGGGGAGCTGTTTTTT. It codes for CASSLDPGANTGELFF. The chain carries TRBV7-9 and TRBJ2-2; D is possibly TRBD2 (6 bases). The V end was cut by 1 base, the J end by 0 bases, with 9 bases between. Germline V gene sequence: CDR1 SEHNR, CDR2 FQNEAQ (reference sequence). This CDR3 region has 16 residues. Filled out from reference TRBV7-9 and TRBJ2-2, the complete variable domain reads DTGVSQNPRHKITKRGQNVTFRCDPISEHNRLYWYRQTLGQGPEFLTYFQNEAQLEKSRLLSDRFSAERPKGSFSTLEIQRTEQGDSAMYLCASSLDPGANTGELFFGEGSRLTVL.